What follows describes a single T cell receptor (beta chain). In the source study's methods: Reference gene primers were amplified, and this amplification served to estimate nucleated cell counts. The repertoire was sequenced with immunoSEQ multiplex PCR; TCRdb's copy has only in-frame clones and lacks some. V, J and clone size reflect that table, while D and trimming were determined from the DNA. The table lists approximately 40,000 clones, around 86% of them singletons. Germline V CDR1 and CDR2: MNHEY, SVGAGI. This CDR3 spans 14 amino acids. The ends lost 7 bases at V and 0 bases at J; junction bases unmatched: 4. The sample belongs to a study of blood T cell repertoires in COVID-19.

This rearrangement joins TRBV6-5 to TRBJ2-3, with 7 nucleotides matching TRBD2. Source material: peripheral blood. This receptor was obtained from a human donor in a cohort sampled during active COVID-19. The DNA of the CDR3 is TGTGCCAGCACCCCAGCGGGGAGCACAGATACGCAGTATTTT. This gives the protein CASTPAGSTDTQYF.